These T cell receptor beta chains were read from a single sample in a study of T cell repertoires in cytomegalovirus infection. TCRdb re-called the reads through MiXCR, storing one row per CDR3 protein. The data contain some 920,000 distinct CDR3 sequences, approximately 30% of them singletons. For these receptors, no antigen is known. Source: cultured CD8+ T cells from PBMCs, taken from culture after CMV antigen stimulation. Source of these receptors: a human donor in good health (CMV status not recorded). Some clones in this sample may be carry-over from other donors' samples. Each CDR3 is given with its conserved first and last residue. Fields, in order: J gene, D gene, V gene, clone size, CDR3 protein, CDR3 DNA. D genes are given only for firm matches. Not every row has a clone size; where given, it reads once, few, many or a size class.

j_call: TRBJ1-5
d_call: NA
v_call: TRBV6-1
clone_size: NA
cdr3_aa: CASSMGGEQPQHF
cdr3_nt: TGTGCCAGCAGTATGGGGGGCGAACAGCCCCAGCATTTT

j_call: TRBJ2-3
d_call: NA
v_call: TRBV4-3
clone_size: NA
cdr3_aa: CASSQVSDFASDTQYF
cdr3_nt: TGCGCCAGCAGCCAAGTTAGTGATTTCGCGTCAGATACGCAGTATTTT

j_call: TRBJ2-3
d_call: NA
v_call: TRBV20-1
clone_size: few
cdr3_aa: CSAGGGRDTQYF
cdr3_nt: TGCAGTGCTGGAGGGGGCAGAGATACGCAGTATTTT

j_call: TRBJ1-1
d_call: TRBD1
v_call: TRBV4-1
clone_size: few
cdr3_aa: CASSPPKGQGVTEAFF
cdr3_nt: TGCGCCAGCAGCCCACCTAAGGGACAGGGGGTGACTGAAGCTTTCTTT

j_call: TRBJ2-5
d_call: NA
v_call: TRBV11-2
clone_size: few
cdr3_aa: CASTFWSAGYQETQYF
cdr3_nt: TGTGCCAGCACCTTCTGGTCGGCAGGCTACCAAGAGACCCAGTACTTC

j_call: TRBJ1-1
d_call: NA
v_call: TRBV6-2/TRBV6-3
clone_size: few
cdr3_aa: CASSYSTGRDSRTLGTEAFF
cdr3_nt: TGTGCCAGCAGTTACTCGACGGGACGGGACTCACGAACCTTGGGAACTGAAGCTTTCTTT

j_call: TRBJ1-6
d_call: NA
v_call: TRBV19
clone_size: NA
cdr3_aa: CASSLLEYYNSPLHF
cdr3_nt: TGTGCCAGTAGTCTTTTGGAATACTATAATTCACCCCTCCACTTT

j_call: TRBJ2-7
d_call: NA
v_call: TRBV6-1
clone_size: few
cdr3_aa: CASSAPGEQYF
cdr3_nt: TGTGCCAGCAGTGCCCCGGGCGAGCAGTACTTC

j_call: TRBJ1-3
d_call: NA
v_call: TRBV6-5
clone_size: NA
cdr3_aa: CASSYAQALSGNTIYF
cdr3_nt: TGTGCCAGCAGTTACGCGCAGGCCCTCTCTGGAAACACCATATATTTT

j_call: TRBJ1-5
d_call: NA
v_call: TRBV2
clone_size: NA
cdr3_aa: CASSDDNGTNQPQHF
cdr3_nt: TGTGCCAGCAGTGATGACAACGGGACTAATCAGCCCCAGCATTTT

j_call: TRBJ1-3
d_call: NA
v_call: TRBV7-9
clone_size: few
cdr3_aa: CASSLEGSQNSGNTIYF
cdr3_nt: TGTGCCAGCAGCTTAGAGGGGTCACAAAACTCTGGAAACACCATATATTTT

j_call: TRBJ2-5
d_call: TRBD2
v_call: TRBV27
clone_size: NA
cdr3_aa: CASGAIAGGVQETQYF
cdr3_nt: TGTGCCAGCGGTGCTATAGCGGGGGGCGTACAAGAGACCCAGTACTTC

j_call: TRBJ1-5
d_call: NA
v_call: TRBV24-1
clone_size: NA
cdr3_aa: CATSRQNSNQPQHF
cdr3_nt: TGTGCCACCAGTCGACAGAATAGCAATCAGCCCCAGCATTTT

j_call: TRBJ1-6
d_call: NA
v_call: TRBV20-1
clone_size: NA
cdr3_aa: CSARSFNASSYNSPLHF
cdr3_nt: TGCAGTGCTAGGTCCTTCAATGCGAGCTCCTATAATTCACCCCTCCACTTT

j_call: TRBJ2-5
d_call: TRBD2
v_call: TRBV20-1
clone_size: NA
cdr3_aa: CSARDRLAGIGETQYF
cdr3_nt: TGCAGTGCTAGAGATAGACTAGCGGGGATTGGTGAGACCCAGTACTTC

j_call: TRBJ1-1
d_call: NA
v_call: TRBV20-1
clone_size: many
cdr3_aa: CSARDAGLTRTEAFF
cdr3_nt: TGCAGTGCTAGAGATGCAGGCCTAACTAGGACTGAAGCTTTCTTT

j_call: TRBJ2-3
d_call: TRBD2
v_call: TRBV10-3
clone_size: NA
cdr3_aa: CAAGTSGGAEDTQYF
cdr3_nt: TGTGCCGCGGGGACTAGCGGGGGGGCGGAAGATACGCAGTATTTT

j_call: TRBJ1-6
d_call: TRBD1
v_call: TRBV2
clone_size: few
cdr3_aa: CATLGSGTGVSYNSPLHF
cdr3_nt: TGTGCCACCCTCGGCTCCGGGACAGGGGTTTCCTATAATTCACCCCTCCACTTT

j_call: TRBJ2-6
d_call: NA
v_call: TRBV3-1
clone_size: NA
cdr3_aa: CASSQVPGANVLTF
cdr3_nt: TGTGCCAGCAGCCAAGTTCCCGGGGCCAACGTCCTGACTTTC

j_call: TRBJ2-1
d_call: TRBD2
v_call: TRBV6-5
clone_size: few
cdr3_aa: CASSPVWRGGDNEQFF
cdr3_nt: TGTGCCAGCAGCCCTGTTTGGCGGGGGGGTGACAATGAGCAGTTCTTC

j_call: TRBJ2-1
d_call: TRBD2
v_call: TRBV12-3/TRBV12-4
clone_size: few
cdr3_aa: CASSSTLAGGPNEQFF
cdr3_nt: TGTGCCAGCAGTTCTACCCTAGCGGGGGGCCCCAATGAGCAGTTCTTC

j_call: TRBJ2-7
d_call: NA
v_call: TRBV27
clone_size: few
cdr3_aa: CASSLQTLGDEQYF
cdr3_nt: TGTGCCAGCAGTTTACAGACTCTAGGGGACGAGCAGTACTTC

j_call: TRBJ2-2
d_call: NA
v_call: TRBV10-3
clone_size: NA
cdr3_aa: CAINRDDLTGELFF
cdr3_nt: TGTGCCATCAACAGGGATGACCTCACCGGGGAGCTGTTTTTT

j_call: TRBJ1-2
d_call: NA
v_call: TRBV7-2
clone_size: few
cdr3_aa: CASSLEGRNYGYTF
cdr3_nt: TGTGCCAGCAGCTTAGAGGGCAGAAACTATGGCTACACCTTC

j_call: TRBJ2-3
d_call: NA
v_call: TRBV20-1
clone_size: few
cdr3_aa: CSAATWGSTDTQYF
cdr3_nt: TGCAGTGCTGCCACCTGGGGCTCAACAGATACGCAGTATTTT

j_call: TRBJ2-2
d_call: NA
v_call: TRBV7-8
clone_size: many
cdr3_aa: CASSLGSGTGELFF
cdr3_nt: TGTGCCAGCAGCTTAGGATCAGGGACCGGGGAGCTGTTTTTT

j_call: TRBJ1-2
d_call: NA
v_call: TRBV6-6
clone_size: few
cdr3_aa: CASSYLESYGYTF
cdr3_nt: TGTGCCAGCAGTTATTTGGAGAGCTATGGCTACACCTTC

j_call: TRBJ2-1
d_call: NA
v_call: TRBV6-5
clone_size: NA
cdr3_aa: CASSYLGGGHEQFF
cdr3_nt: TGTGCCAGCAGTTACCTAGGGGGGGGGCACGAGCAGTTCTTC

j_call: TRBJ1-5
d_call: NA
v_call: TRBV4-1
clone_size: NA
cdr3_aa: CASSQGKISNQPQHF
cdr3_nt: TGCGCCAGCAGCCAAGGAAAGATTAGCAATCAGCCCCAGCATTTT

j_call: TRBJ2-7
d_call: NA
v_call: TRBV20-1
clone_size: few
cdr3_aa: CSARSGTRYEQYF
cdr3_nt: TGCAGTGCTCGATCCGGGACCCGATACGAGCAGTACTTC

j_call: TRBJ2-6
d_call: NA
v_call: TRBV4-1
clone_size: many
cdr3_aa: CASSHPRAGKSGGANVLTF
cdr3_nt: TGCGCCAGCAGCCACCCCCGGGCAGGGAAATCGGGTGGGGCCAACGTCCTGACTTTC

j_call: TRBJ1-1
d_call: NA
v_call: TRBV5-6
clone_size: few
cdr3_aa: CASSFLHSNTEAFF
cdr3_nt: TGTGCCAGCAGCTTTTTACATTCGAACACTGAAGCTTTCTTT

j_call: TRBJ1-4
d_call: TRBD1
v_call: TRBV7-6
clone_size: few
cdr3_aa: CASSLVPLRGTSEKLFF
cdr3_nt: TGTGCCAGCAGCTTAGTCCCCCTCAGGGGGACGAGTGAAAAACTGTTTTTT

j_call: TRBJ1-1
d_call: NA
v_call: TRBV3-1
clone_size: NA
cdr3_aa: CASSQDSGVLGVTEAFF
cdr3_nt: TGTGCCAGCAGCCAAGATTCAGGGGTCTTAGGGGTCACTGAAGCTTTCTTT

j_call: TRBJ1-6
d_call: NA
v_call: TRBV7-6
clone_size: many
cdr3_aa: CASSPGVGGRSYNSPLHF
cdr3_nt: TGTGCCAGCAGCCCAGGGGTGGGGGGCCGCTCCTATAATTCACCCCTCCACTTT

j_call: TRBJ2-1
d_call: NA
v_call: TRBV12-3/TRBV12-4
clone_size: NA
cdr3_aa: CASSFAASYNEQFF
cdr3_nt: TGTGCCAGCAGTTTCGCAGCCTCCTACAATGAGCAGTTCTTC

j_call: TRBJ1-2
d_call: NA
v_call: TRBV10-3
clone_size: few
cdr3_aa: CAINWGSNGYTF
cdr3_nt: TGTGCCATCAATTGGGGGTCTAATGGCTACACCTTC

j_call: TRBJ2-3
d_call: TRBD1
v_call: TRBV12-5
clone_size: NA
cdr3_aa: CASGLGDREDTDTQYF
cdr3_nt: TGTGCTAGTGGTTTAGGGGACAGGGAAGATACAGATACGCAGTATTTT

j_call: TRBJ1-1
d_call: NA
v_call: TRBV7-9
clone_size: NA
cdr3_aa: CASSPQSGETLEAFF
cdr3_nt: TGTGCCAGCAGCCCTCAAAGTGGTGAAACCCTTGAAGCTTTCTTT

j_call: TRBJ1-2
d_call: TRBD1
v_call: TRBV29-1
clone_size: NA
cdr3_aa: CSVAPPDRARLYGYTF
cdr3_nt: TGCAGCGTTGCCCCACCCGACAGGGCCCGGCTCTATGGCTACACCTTC

j_call: TRBJ2-1
d_call: TRBD2
v_call: TRBV27
clone_size: few
cdr3_aa: CASSLLPGLASTISSNEQFF
cdr3_nt: TGTGCCAGCAGTTTACTCCCGGGACTAGCCTCGACCATATCGTCTAATGAGCAGTTCTTC

j_call: TRBJ1-5
d_call: NA
v_call: TRBV15
clone_size: NA
cdr3_aa: CATSRARRSNQPQHF
cdr3_nt: TGTGCCACCAGCAGAGCTCGGAGGAGCAATCAGCCCCAGCATTTT

j_call: TRBJ2-3
d_call: TRBD2
v_call: TRBV24-1
clone_size: NA
cdr3_aa: CATSDLGSGVGTDTQYF
cdr3_nt: TGTGCCACCAGTGATTTGGGAAGCGGGGTAGGCACAGATACGCAGTATTTT

j_call: TRBJ1-1
d_call: NA
v_call: TRBV27
clone_size: NA
cdr3_aa: CATSGIQDTEAFF
cdr3_nt: TGTGCCACATCAGGGATACAGGACACTGAAGCTTTCTTT

j_call: TRBJ2-3
d_call: TRBD1
v_call: TRBV29-1
clone_size: NA
cdr3_aa: CSVEDPQGARTDTQYF
cdr3_nt: TGCAGCGTTGAAGATCCACAGGGGGCGCGTACAGATACGCAGTATTTT

j_call: TRBJ2-7
d_call: NA
v_call: TRBV2
clone_size: NA
cdr3_aa: CASRGGGGYEQYF
cdr3_nt: TGTGCCAGCAGAGGCGGGGGCGGGTACGAGCAGTACTTC

j_call: TRBJ2-1
d_call: TRBD1
v_call: TRBV7-8
clone_size: many
cdr3_aa: CASSLGQGKSYNEQFF
cdr3_nt: TGTGCCAGCAGCTTAGGACAGGGTAAAAGCTACAATGAGCAGTTCTTC

j_call: TRBJ1-4
d_call: NA
v_call: TRBV5-4
clone_size: NA
cdr3_aa: CASSLDRLEDEKLFF
cdr3_nt: TGTGCCAGCAGCTTGGACAGGCTTGAAGATGAAAAACTGTTTTTT

j_call: TRBJ1-1
d_call: NA
v_call: TRBV6-2/TRBV6-3
clone_size: few
cdr3_aa: CASSYRPGYTEAFF
cdr3_nt: TGTGCCAGCAGTTACAGGCCGGGCTACACTGAAGCTTTCTTT

j_call: TRBJ2-5
d_call: TRBD2
v_call: TRBV9
clone_size: NA
cdr3_aa: CASSVGGGAYETQYF
cdr3_nt: TGTGCCAGCAGCGTTGGCGGGGGGGCCTATGAGACCCAGTACTTC

j_call: TRBJ2-1
d_call: TRBD2
v_call: TRBV4-2
clone_size: NA
cdr3_aa: CASSHLKRGFSYNEQFF
cdr3_nt: TGTGCCAGCAGTCACCTAAAGCGGGGGTTCTCCTACAATGAGCAGTTCTTC

j_call: TRBJ1-1
d_call: NA
v_call: TRBV7-2
clone_size: many
cdr3_aa: CASSLRTGIPTEAFF
cdr3_nt: TGTGCCAGCAGCTTAAGGACCGGGATACCAACTGAAGCTTTCTTT